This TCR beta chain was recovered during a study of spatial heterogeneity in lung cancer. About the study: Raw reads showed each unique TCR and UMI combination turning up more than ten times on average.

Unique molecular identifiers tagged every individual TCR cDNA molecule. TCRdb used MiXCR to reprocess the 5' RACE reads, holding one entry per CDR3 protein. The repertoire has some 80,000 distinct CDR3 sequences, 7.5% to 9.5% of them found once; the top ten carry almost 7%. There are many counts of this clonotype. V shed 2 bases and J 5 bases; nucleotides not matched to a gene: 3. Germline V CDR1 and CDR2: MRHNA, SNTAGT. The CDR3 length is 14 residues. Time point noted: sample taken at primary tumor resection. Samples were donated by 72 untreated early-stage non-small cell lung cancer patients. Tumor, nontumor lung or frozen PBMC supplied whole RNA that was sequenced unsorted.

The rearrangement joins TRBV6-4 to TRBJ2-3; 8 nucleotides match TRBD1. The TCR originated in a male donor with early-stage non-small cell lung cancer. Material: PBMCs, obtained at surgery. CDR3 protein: CASSDGQGGDTQYF. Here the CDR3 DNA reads TGTGCCAGCAGTGACGGACAGGGTGGAGATACGCAGTATTTT.